What follows are 30 T cell receptor beta chains derived from one specimen sequenced in a study of blood T cell repertoires in COVID-19. Sequencing was performed with immunoSEQ multiplex PCR; in TCRdb, only in-frame clones are kept and a portion is missing. Of roughly 170,000 clones listed, around 87% were seen once; the top ten hold under 15%. What was sequenced was peripheral blood. These receptors were taken from a woman aged 70 to 79 with COVID-19, enrolled during active disease.

The V call is TRBV4-1, the J call TRBJ2-2; 8 bases are a match to TRBD2. This CDR3 has 17 residues. After removal of 5 bases from V and 2 bases from J, the junction contained 10 bases not matched to a gene. Looked up from germline, CDR1 is MGHRA and CDR2 is YSYEKL. The CDR3 reads CASSTSRGGANTGELFF. The CDR3 coding sequence is TGCGCCAGCAGCACGTCCCGGGGGGGGGCAAACACCGGGGAGCTGTTTTTT.

The genes are TRBV24-1 and TRBJ2-5; 12 nucleotides match TRBD2. The V gene end was trimmed by 1 base and the J gene end by 4 bases; junction bases not matched to a gene: 6. In germline, CDR1 is KGHDR, CDR2 SFDVKD. There are 17 residues in the CDR3. CDR3 bases: TGTGCCACCAGTGATTTATCCGAGACTAGCGGGAGAGAGACCCAGTACTTC. Translated, it gives CATSDLSETSGRETQYF.

A note on this clone: At one of its ends the junction is not consistent with the germline gene, which may arise from a read error. This sequence joins TRBV6-2 or TRBV6-3 and TRBJ2-1; 8 bases are a match to TRBD2. From germline, CDR1 is MNHEY and CDR2 SVGEGT. This CDR3 is 13 amino acids long. DNA for the CDR3: TGTGCCAGCAGTTACGTCCAGCGGGAGCGAGTTCTCTTC. Translation gives CASSYVQRERVLF.

The chain carries TRBV6-4 and TRBJ2-7; 10 positions match TRBD2. Germline V gene sequence: CDR1 MRHNA, CDR2 SNTAGT. This CDR3 spans 16 amino acids. Trimming cost V 4 bases and J 0 bases; bases outside gene matches: 6. The CDR3 reads CASSGLAGANSYEQYF. The DNA for the CDR3 is TGTGCCAGCAGTGGGCTAGCGGGAGCGAACTCCTACGAGCAGTACTTC.

The chain employs TRBV5-4 and TRBJ2-7, with D possibly matching TRBD1 (5 bases). V was pared by 6 bases and J by 5 bases, with 21 bases between. Germline CDR1 SGHNT, CDR2 YYREEE (reference sequence). The CDR3 covers 15 residues. The CDR3 nucleotides are TGTGCCAGCACCCTAGACAGCCGCTTTCAGAACGAGCAGTACTTC. Its translation: CASTLDSRFQNEQYF.

V usage is TRBV11-2 and J usage is TRBJ2-7; TRBD2 matches at 7 bases. Germline V gene data show CDR1 as SGHAT and CDR2 as FQNNGV. The CDR3 is made up of 16 amino acids. The ends lost 5 bases at V and 3 bases at J; junction bases unmatched: 13. The CDR3 nucleotides are TGTGCCAGCAGCCCTCTAGCGGCTAAAAGACTCTACGAGCAGTACTTC. The encoded protein is CASSPLAAKRLYEQYF. The entire variable domain, with the rest obtained from reference TRBV11-2 and TRBJ2-7, is as follows: EAGVAQSPRYKIIEKRQSVAFWCNPISGHATLYWYQQILGQGPKLLIQFQNNGVVDDSQLPKDRFSAERLKGVDSTLKIQPAKLEDSAVYLCASSPLAAKRLYEQYFGPGTRLTVT.

The chain uses TRBV27 and TRBJ1-4; 8 bases line up with TRBD1. Trimming cost V 6 bases and J 5 bases; bases outside gene matches: 5. Germline V gives CDR1 MNHEY, CDR2 SMNVEV (reference sequence). The CDR3 consists of 14 residues. The CDR3 loop is CASRGTGINEKLFF. The CDR3 DNA follows: TGTGCCAGCAGGGGGACAGGAATAAATGAAAAACTGTTTTTT.

This chain joins TRBV5-4 and TRBJ2-4, with 14 bases lining up with TRBD2. The CDR3 loop spans 15 amino acids. Trimming took 6 bases from V and 5 from J; bases not matched to a gene: 4. Germline V gene data show CDR1 as SGHNT and CDR2 as YYREEE (reference sequence). This CDR3 is CASKPGLAGENIQYF. CDR3 coding DNA: TGTGCCAGCAAACCGGGACTAGCGGGAGAAAACATTCAGTACTTC.

The gene calls are TRBV29-1 and TRBJ1-2; 7 positions agree with TRBD1. Trimming cost V 7 bases and J 6 bases; bases outside gene matches: 8. In germline, CDR1 is SQVTM, CDR2 ANQGSEA. CDR3 length: 12 residues. The CDR3 DNA is TGCAGCGCGACAAGACAGGGTGATGGCTACACCTTC. It yields the protein CSATRQGDGYTF.

The J gene is TRBJ2-1, the V gene TRBV3-1 (or the pseudogene TRBV3-2), with D maybe TRBD2 (5 bases). The V end lost 1 base, the J end lost 0 bases, and 7 bases lay between the germline ends. CDR3 length: 15 amino acids. Germline-derived CDR1 and CDR2 are LGHDT and YNNKEL (reference sequence). CDR3: CASSQGTHSYNEQFF. DNA for the CDR3: TGTGCCAGCAGCCAAGGGACTCACTCCTACAATGAGCAGTTCTTC.

The V call is TRBV7-9, the J call TRBJ1-6, with D perhaps TRBD1 (5 bases). The length of the CDR3 is 19 residues. Trimming stripped 1 base from V and 4 bases from J, with 20 bases between. CDR1 and CDR2 from the germline V gene are SEHNR and FQNEAQ (reference sequence). Written as DNA, the CDR3 is TGTGCCAGCAGCTTAGAGTCTGGCGGGACTGGGGTTTATAATTCACCCCTCCACTTT. The encoded protein is CASSLESGGTGVYNSPLHF. The full variable domain, completed using reference TRBV7-9 and TRBJ1-6, is DTGVSQNPRHKITKRGQNVTFRCDPISEHNRLYWYRQTLGQGPEFLTYFQNEAQLEKSRLLSDRFSAERPKGSFSTLEIQRTEQGDSAMYLCASSLESGGTGVYNSPLHFGNGTRLTVT.

Regarding this clone: Other DNA sequences in the same sample also yield this CDR3. The chain uses TRBV19 and TRBJ1-5; D not certain. The CDR3 consists of 13 residues. With 8 bases removed from V and 0 bases from J, the gap between germline ends came to 8 bases. The V gene's germline CDR1 is LNHDA and CDR2 SQIVND (reference sequence). Here the CDR3 reads CASGRDSNQPQHF. Written as DNA, the CDR3 is TGTGCCAGTGGCCGGGATAGCAATCAGCCCCAGCATTTT.

The V and J genes are TRBV18 and TRBJ2-5, with TRBD1 matching 12 bases. V lost 0 bases and J lost 5; bases outside the gene matches: 1. Germline V gene data show CDR1 as KGHSH and CDR2 as LQKENI. The CDR3 has 15 residues. The CDR3 coding sequence is TGTGCCAGCTCACCACCGGGGACAGGGGGCGAGACCCAGTACTTC. This translates into CASSPPGTGGETQYF. The entire variable domain, with the rest obtained from reference TRBV18 and TRBJ2-5, is as follows: NAGVMQNPRHLVRRRGQEARLRCSPMKGHSHVYWYRQLPEEGLKFMVYLQKENIIDESGMPKERFSAEFPKEGPSILRIQQVVRGDSAAYFCASSPPGTGGETQYFGPGTRLLVL.

The chain employs TRBV14 and TRBJ1-1; D might be TRBD1 (6 bases). Trimming removed 1 base from V and 5 bases from J, with 14 bases in between. Germline CDR1 and CDR2: SGHDN and FVKESK. The length of the CDR3 is 15 residues. CDR3: CASSQARGHSTEAFF. DNA of the CDR3: TGTGCCAGCAGCCAAGCCCGGGGACATTCGACTGAAGCTTTCTTT. The full variable domain, rest sourced from reference TRBV14 and TRBJ1-1, is EAGVTQFPSHSVIEKGQTVTLRCDPISGHDNLYWYRRVMGKEIKFLLHFVKESKQDESGMPNNRFLAERTGGTYSTLKVQPAELEDSGVYFCASSQARGHSTEAFFGQGTRLTVV.

V and J are TRBV5-8 and TRBJ1-3; D remains ambiguous. The germline V gene has CDR1 SGHTS and CDR2 YDEGEE. This CDR3 has 15 residues. V was pared by 3 bases and J by 0 bases, with 10 bases between. The CDR3 reads CASSYGLSSGNTIYF. CDR3 DNA sequence: TGTGCCAGCAGCTATGGACTGAGCTCTGGAAACACCATATATTTT.

The chain has TRBV11-3 and TRBJ2-3; tentative D call: TRBD1 (5 bases). V dropped 1 base and J dropped 0 bases, with 5 bases sitting between them. Germline assignment: CDR1 SGHNT and CDR2 YENEEA. The CDR3 is made up of 14 amino acids. The CDR3, as DNA: TGTGCCAGCAGCTTAGGACAGAGCACAGATACGCAGTATTTT. It is translated as CASSLGQSTDTQYF.

The rearrangement uses TRBV6-5 and TRBJ2-3; 7 bases are shared with TRBD1. CDR3 length equals 13 residues. In germline, CDR1 is MNHEY, CDR2 SVGAGI. V was clipped by 8 bases and J by 5 bases; unmatched bases: 7. CDR3 region: CASGLTGIDTQYF. The CDR3 DNA sequence: TGTGCCAGCGGCCTGACAGGGATAGATACGCAGTATTTT.

This clone appeared once. The chain uses TRBV28 and TRBJ1-1; 8 bases map to TRBD1. The CDR3 loop spans 14 amino acids. Germline V gene sequence: CDR1 MDHEN, CDR2 SYDVKM. The V segment lost 7 bases and the J segment 5 bases; nucleotides outside the gene matches: 9. As DNA, the CDR3 is TGTGCCAGCAAACCGACAGGGGTACGAACTGAAGCTTTCTTT. Translated, it gives CASKPTGVRTEAFF.

V gene TRBV9 combines with J gene TRBJ2-7; 9 bases agree with TRBD2. The CDR3 has 14 amino acids. Germline trimming cut 1 base from V and 6 bases from J; bases unmatched to any gene: 5. The germline CDR1 and CDR2 sequences are SGDLS and YYNGEE. As DNA, the CDR3 is TGTGCCAGCAGCGTATCCAGCGGGGGGAGCGAGCAGTACTTC. Translating gives CASSVSSGGSEQYF.

The chain combines TRBV25-1 with TRBJ2-2; D is perhaps TRBD1 (5 bases). Germline CDR1 and CDR2: MGHDK and SYGVNS. V lost 3 bases, J lost 8 bases, and 13 bases lay in between. This CDR3 has 14 amino acids. For the CDR3, the DNA is TGTGCCAGCAGTGATCAAGGGGTGGGAGGGGAGCTGTTTTTT. Its translation is CASSDQGVGGELFF.

This chain links TRBV28 with TRBJ1-3; D unresolved. The V gene lost 5 bases and the J gene lost 2 bases, with 7 bases spanning the gap. Per the germline V gene, CDR1 is MDHEN and CDR2 is SYDVKM. The CDR3 is 13 residues long. In DNA form, the CDR3 reads TGTGCCAGCAGTCTTGGGCCTGGAAACACCATATATTTT. Translation: CASSLGPGNTIYF.

The chain has TRBV19 and TRBJ2-3; no reliable D call. Trimming shortened V by 1 base and J by 2 bases, and 16 bases separated the two germline ends. Germline V gene data show CDR1 as LNHDA and CDR2 as SQIVND (reference sequence). This CDR3 is built from 17 residues. The CDR3 loop reads CASSIGPPTALTDTQYF. The CDR3 nucleotides read TGTGCCAGTAGTATAGGCCCCCCAACAGCACTCACAGATACGCAGTATTTT.

V gene TRBV6-5 combines with J gene TRBJ1-1; D is uncertain. This CDR3 spans 13 amino acids. Germline V CDR1 and CDR2: MNHEY, SVGAGI. Trimming left V 7 bases short and J 0 bases short, with 9 bases between. The CDR3 DNA follows: TGTGCCAGCATTTCGGTCCTGAACACTGAAGCTTTCTTT. It translates to CASISVLNTEAFF.

The chain recombines TRBV6-4 with TRBJ2-3; 8 bases map to TRBD1. Germline CDR1 and CDR2: MRHNA and SNTAGT. The CDR3 spans 13 residues. V dropped 0 bases and J dropped 9; count of bases not matched to a gene: 2. In DNA form, the CDR3 reads TGTGCCAGCAGTGACTCAGGACAGGGCACGCAGTATTTT. This gives the protein CASSDSGQGTQYF.

The chain recombines TRBV29-1 with TRBJ2-3, with unresolved D. Per the germline V gene, CDR1 is SQVTM and CDR2 is ANQGSEA. Trimming pared 0 bases from V and 5 bases from J, leaving 6 bases between. The CDR3 contains 12 residues. The CDR3 sequence is CSVEDRKDTQYF. CDR3 nucleotides: TGCAGCGTTGAAGATCGTAAAGATACGCAGTATTTT.

This chain connects TRBV28 to TRBJ2-7; D not resolved. CDR3 size: 16 residues. The germline gives CDR1 MDHEN, CDR2 SYDVKM. Trimming left V 5 bases short and J 2 bases short, with 19 bases between. The CDR3 DNA is TGTGCCAGCAGTCCAATCAACTCCCTCCTCCCCTACGAGCAGTACTTC. This translates into CASSPINSLLPYEQYF.

The V and J genes are TRBV2 and TRBJ2-2, with 12 bases matching TRBD2. Germline CDR1 reads SNHLY; CDR2 reads FYNNEI. V lost 1 base to trimming and J lost 7 bases; unmatched junction nucleotides: 1. The CDR3 totals 15 residues. The CDR3 region is CASSEGLAGVGELFF. The DNA for the CDR3 is TGTGCCAGCAGTGAAGGACTAGCGGGAGTCGGGGAGCTGTTTTTT.

V usage is TRBV7-8 and J usage is TRBJ2-1; TRBD2 matches 13 bases. The germline CDR1 and CDR2 sequences are SGHVS and FQNEAQ. V dropped 1 base and J dropped 2; count of bases not matched to a gene: 8. This CDR3 contains 19 residues. The DNA of the CDR3 is TGTGCCAGCAGCTTAGGGAGCGGGACTAGCGGGATGACCTACAATGAGCAGTTCTTC. Translating gives CASSLGSGTSGMTYNEQFF.

V is TRBV28 and J is TRBJ2-1, with a weak D call TRBD2 (6 bases). CDR1 MDHEN and CDR2 SYDVKM come from the germline V gene. Deletions cut 6 bases from V and 4 bases from J, with 13 bases between. CDR3 length: 14 residues. CDR3 loop: CASSHREYYNEQFF. The CDR3 DNA reads as TGTGCCAGCAGCCATCGGGAGTATTACAATGAGCAGTTCTTC.

The chain uses TRBV11-3 and TRBJ2-5; 10 nucleotides align to TRBD1. This CDR3 contains 15 residues. Looked up from germline, CDR1 is SGHNT and CDR2 is YENEEA. With V trimmed by 4 bases and J by 2 bases, 4 bases remained unmatched. The CDR3 region has the DNA TGTGCCAGCAGCTCCCGGACAGGGGGACAAGAGACCCAGTACTTC. Translated: CASSSRTGGQETQYF.